The T cell receptor beta chain under discussion was sequenced for a study of blood T cells in healthy people across ages. With a J-beta primer mix and a sample-barcoded 5' primer, a second PCR ran roughly 7 to 11 cycles. TCRdb recomputed calls from the 5' RACE reads with MiXCR, one row per CDR3 protein. This table holds about 1.4 million distinct CDR3 sequences, roughly 59% found once. Total RNA extracted from each sample amounted to at least 5 micrograms. The CDR3 length is 12 residues. Looked up from germline, CDR1 is WNHNN and CDR2 is SYGVQD (reference sequence). Trimming took off 3 bases at V and 6 bases at J, with 5 bases between the two ends. This clonotype was detected once.

This sequence joins TRBV10-1 and TRBJ1-4; tentative D call: TRBD1 (5 bases). The material sequenced was blood. This TCR came from a man younger than 30 in good health. Here the CDR3 reads CASSDRDEKLFF. As DNA, the CDR3 is TGCGCCAGCAGTGACAGGGATGAAAAACTGTTTTTT.